This T cell receptor beta chain comes out of a study of cytomegalovirus exposure and HLA in healthy donors. As for the study in general: There were 75 million to 95 million unique TCRs (from HLA-typed donors) in an early data release.

The PCR made use of 60 Vbeta and 13 Jbeta primers. Using immunoSEQ multiplex PCR, the repertoire was profiled, and TCRdb retains in-frame clones only, with some absent. The sample shows about 130,000 clones, roughly 70% of them seen only once. In regard to this clone: Its antigen is currently unknown.

Each donor was nominally healthy when sampled (though unrecorded immune exposures were likely). Study results and limitations: Most likely, a cluster of highly shared sequence variants arose as a sequencing artifact. Later work showed greater clonal expansion in HLA-associated TCR beta chains than in equally common others.

This receptor was taken from a middle-aged man in good health and CMV-seropositive. Sequenced input: PBMCs.

The CDR3: CASSDISGGYTF. The CDR3 coding sequence is TGCGCCAGCAGTGATATCTCGGGAGGCTACACCTTC. The chain recombines TRBV10-2 with TRBJ1-2; D is unclear. The CDR3 consists of 12 residues. Trimming removed 3 bases at V and 8 bases at J, with 10 bases between. Germline CDR1 is WSHSY and CDR2 is SAAADI.